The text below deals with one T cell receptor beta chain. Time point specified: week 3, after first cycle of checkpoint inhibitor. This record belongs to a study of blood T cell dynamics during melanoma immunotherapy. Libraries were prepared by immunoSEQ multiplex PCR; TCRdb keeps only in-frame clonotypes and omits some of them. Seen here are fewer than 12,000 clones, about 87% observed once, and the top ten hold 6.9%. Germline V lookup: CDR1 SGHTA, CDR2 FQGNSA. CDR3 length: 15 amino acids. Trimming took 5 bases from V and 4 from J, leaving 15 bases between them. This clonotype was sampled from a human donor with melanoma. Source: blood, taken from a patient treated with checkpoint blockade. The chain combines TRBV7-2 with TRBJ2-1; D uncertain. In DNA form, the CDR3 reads TGTGCCAGCAGCCCAGACCCTGACAATTACAATGAGCAGTTCTTC. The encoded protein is CASSPDPDNYNEQFF.